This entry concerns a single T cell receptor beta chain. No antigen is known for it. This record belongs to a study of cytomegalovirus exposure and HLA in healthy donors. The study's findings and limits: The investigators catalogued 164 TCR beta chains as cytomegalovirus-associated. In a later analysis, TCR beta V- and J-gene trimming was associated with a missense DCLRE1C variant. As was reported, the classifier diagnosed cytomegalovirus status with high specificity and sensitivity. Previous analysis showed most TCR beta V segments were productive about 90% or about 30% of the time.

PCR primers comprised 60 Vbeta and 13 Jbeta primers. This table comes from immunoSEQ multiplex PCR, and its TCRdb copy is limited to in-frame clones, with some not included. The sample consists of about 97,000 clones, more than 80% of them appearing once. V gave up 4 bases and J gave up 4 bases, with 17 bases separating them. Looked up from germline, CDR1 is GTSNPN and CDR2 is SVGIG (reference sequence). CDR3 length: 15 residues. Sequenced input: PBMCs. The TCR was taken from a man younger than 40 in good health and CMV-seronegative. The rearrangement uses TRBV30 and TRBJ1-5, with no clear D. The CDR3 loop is CAWNLKGGTNQPQHF. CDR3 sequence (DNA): TGTGCCTGGAATTTGAAGGGAGGCACTAATCAGCCCCAGCATTTT.